These 4 T cell receptor beta chains were all obtained from the same sample, sequenced in a study of post-analysis software for immune sequencing data. Study outcomes and limitations: Among 5 or 6 TRBV segments more frequent in patients than controls were TRBV5-6, TRBV5-1 and TRBV20-1.

cDNA libraries for TCR beta contained unique molecular identifiers. TCRdb analysed the PCR reads with MiXCR anew, one entry per CDR3 protein. The table lists around 180,000 distinct CDR3 sequences, 30% of them singletons, with about 1.4% in the top ten. No antigens are known for them. The sequenced sample consisted of blood. The receptors stem from a girl aged 10 to 17 with multiple sclerosis.

This clonotype showed up many times. The chain combines TRBV6-5 with TRBJ2-7; 10 bases align to TRBD2. The CDR3 is 13 amino acids. The germline V gene has CDR1 MNHEY and CDR2 SVGAGI. Germline trimming cut 8 bases from V and 2 bases from J; bases unmatched to any gene: 3. The CDR3 DNA sequence: TGTGCCAGCGGGACTAGCGAAACCTACGAGCAGTACTTC. This sequence encodes CASGTSETYEQYF.

The sample holds a few counts of this clonotype. This chain joins TRBV29-1 and TRBJ1-1, with 8 positions matching TRBD1. The V segment lost 5 bases and the J segment 4 bases; nucleotides outside the gene matches: 3. This CDR3 is built from 12 residues. CDR1 is SQVTM, CDR2 ANQGSEA, per germline. The CDR3: CSVIGQGTEAFF. The CDR3 DNA is TGCAGCGTTATCGGACAGGGCACTGAAGCTTTCTTT.

The table lists this clonotype with many counts. The chain uses TRBV15 and TRBJ2-1, with D maybe TRBD1 (6 bases). CDR1 is LNHNV, CDR2 YYDKDF, per germline (reference sequence). The ends were cut back, 6 bases at V and 0 bases at J, with 21 bases in the middle. The CDR3 has 18 amino acids. The CDR3 bases are TGTGCCACCAGTCCCTTTAGCCGGGACAAAAGCTCCTACAATGAGCAGTTCTTC. The encoded protein is CATSPFSRDKSSYNEQFF. Filled out from reference TRBV15 and TRBJ2-1, the complete variable domain reads DAMVIQNPRYQVTQFGKPVTLSCSQTLNHNVMYWYQQKSSQAPKLLFHYYDKDFNNEADTPDNFQSRRPNTSFCFLDIRSPGLGDTAMYLCATSPFSRDKSSYNEQFFGPGTRLTVL.

This clonotype has a handful of counts. The V and J genes are TRBV20-1 and TRBJ1-2, with 8 bases identical to TRBD1. J lost 0 bases, V lost 5 bases, and 5 bases had no gene match. Germline CDR1 is DFQATT and CDR2 is SNEGSKA (reference sequence). The length of the CDR3 is 14 residues. As DNA, the CDR3 is TGCAGTGCTGAAGACAGGGGAGCTAACTATGGCTACACCTTC. Translated: CSAEDRGANYGYTF.